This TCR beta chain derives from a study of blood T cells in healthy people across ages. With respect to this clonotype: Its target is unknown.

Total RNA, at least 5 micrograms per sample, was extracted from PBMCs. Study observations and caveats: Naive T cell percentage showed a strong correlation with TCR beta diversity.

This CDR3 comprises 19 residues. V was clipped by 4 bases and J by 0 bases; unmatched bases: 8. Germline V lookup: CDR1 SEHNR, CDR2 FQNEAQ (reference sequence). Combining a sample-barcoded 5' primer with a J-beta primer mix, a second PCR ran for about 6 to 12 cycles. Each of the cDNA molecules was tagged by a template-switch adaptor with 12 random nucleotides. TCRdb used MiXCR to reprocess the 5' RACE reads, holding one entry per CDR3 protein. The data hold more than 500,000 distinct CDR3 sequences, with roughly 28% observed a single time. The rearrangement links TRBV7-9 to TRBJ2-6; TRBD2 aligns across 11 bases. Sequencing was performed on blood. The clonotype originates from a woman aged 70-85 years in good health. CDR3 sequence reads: CASSSQGLAEHSGANVLTF. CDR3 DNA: TGTGCCAGCAGCTCCCAGGGACTAGCGGAGCACTCTGGGGCCAACGTCCTGACTTTC.